This TCR beta chain was recovered during a study of siplizumab effects on memory and regulatory T cells. Regarding the study as a whole: Suppressive activity of Tregs proliferating in siplizumab cultures remained unconfirmed. Naive T cells looked more diverse than memory cells, and they looked like major contributors to the alloresponse. Controls showed an average of around 28% Treg-derived mappable alloreactive CD4+ clones, while siplizumab showed roughly 70%.

Per individual sample, about 97,000 TCR templates were assayed. Assay: immunoSEQ multiplex PCR; the TCRdb copy retains only in-frame clones and omits some. The repertoire has about 13,000 clones, approximately 49% of them found once; the top ten carry roughly 10%. The mixed lymphocyte reaction cells were grown together in coculture at 37°C for six to seven days. This clone has only a few counts. Its antigen is not known. V lost 10 bases, J lost 4 bases, and 5 bases stayed unmatched. CDR1 and CDR2 from the germline V gene are ENHRY and SYGVKD. The CDR3 loop spans 14 amino acids. The rearrangement joins TRBV10-3 to TRBJ2-3; 13 bases map to TRBD2. The sequence was obtained from a human donor in good health; the cells came from an allogeneic mixed lymphocyte reaction. The sample comprised CFSE-low (dividing) CD4+ T cells sorted from an allogeneic mixed lymphocyte reaction. The CDR3 reads CATRTSGSPDTQYF. The CDR3 DNA reads as TGTGCCACCCGGACTAGCGGGAGCCCAGATACGCAGTATTTT.